Following are 5 T cell receptor beta chains from one sample sequenced in a study of T-cell memory formation after mild COVID-19 (dated by TCRdb to 2020 to 2023). The library was built by means of 5' RACE. Sequenced using an Illumina NovaSeq 6000. TCRdb cleaned the public reads at Q25 with fastp, built clones with MiXCR and kept in-frame beta chains. Each entry merges the rows of one CDR3 protein and shows their most common DNA and genes. The sample contains roughly 340,000 distinct CDR3 sequences, 20% to 25% of them found a single time. The ten top clones hold 21% of the sample. The sample taken for sequencing was PBMCs or a T cell subset sorted from them (not recorded which). The receptors originated from a man between 18 and 35 years old who had mild COVID-19 (a few samples of this study predate the infection). The sample titles of this study are shuffled in the database, so cell type and time point are left out; the donor was told from shared clones.

The chain has TRBV20-1 and TRBJ1-1; D is ambiguous. V lost 1 base to trimming and J lost 0 bases, with 15 bases between them. The CDR3 sequence is 16 residues long. Germline CDR1 DFQATT, CDR2 SNEGSKA (reference sequence). CDR3 sequence reads: CSARGVEDRMNTEAFF. CDR3 coding DNA: TGCAGTGCTAGAGGGGTGGAGGACCGAATGAACACTGAAGCTTTCTTT.

This chain joins TRBV7-2 and TRBJ1-1, with 8 bases matching TRBD1. V shed 4 bases, J shed 3 bases, and the junction held 4 bases outside the gene matches. Germline-derived CDR1 and CDR2 are SGHTA and FQGNSA. The CDR3 is 14 amino acids. For the CDR3, the DNA is TGTGCCAGCAGCTCCTTCAGGGGGCACACTGAAGCTTTCTTT. Its protein product is CASSSFRGHTEAFF.

The V gene is TRBV28, the J gene TRBJ1-1; D unclear. CDR1 MDHEN and CDR2 SYDVKM come from the germline V gene. The V and J ends lost 7 bases and 3 bases respectively, with 9 bases between them. The CDR3 spans 12 residues. The CDR3 region is CASNSVDTEAFF. The CDR3 DNA reads as TGTGCCAGCAACTCGGTGGACACTGAAGCTTTCTTT. The variable domain in full, completed from reference TRBV28 and TRBJ1-1, reads DVKVTQSSRYLVKRTGEKVFLECVQDMDHENMFWYRQDPGLGLRLIYFSYDVKMKEKGDIPEGYSVSREKKERFSLILESASTNQTSMYLCASNSVDTEAFFGQGTRLTVV.

This clonotype was counted a few times. J is TRBJ1-1 and V is TRBV7-2; 7 bases fit TRBD1. With V trimmed by 5 bases and J by 4 bases, 10 bases remained unmatched. This CDR3 is built from 15 residues. The germline V gene encodes CDR1 SGHTA and CDR2 FQGNSA. In nucleotides, the CDR3 is TGTGCCAGCAGCGCAATAATGGCAGGGGGCACTGAAGCTTTCTTT. This codes for CASSAIMAGGTEAFF.

This clonotype was counted a few times. The J gene is TRBJ2-3, the V gene TRBV7-2, with D maybe TRBD2 (6 bases). Germline V lookup: CDR1 SGHTA, CDR2 FQGNSA. This CDR3 contains 16 residues. The V end was cut by 1 base, the J end by 5 bases, with 16 bases between. The CDR3: CASSLVPGGVGDTQYF. For the CDR3, the DNA is TGTGCCAGCAGCTTAGTCCCGGGCGGGGTGGGAGATACGCAGTATTTT.